These T cell receptor beta chains were read from a single sample in a study of tumor and adjacent non-tumor tissue in lung cancer. Using its own MiXCR run on the multiplex PCR reads, TCRdb lists one record per CDR3 protein. Of 100,000 to 120,000 distinct CDR3 sequences listed, nearly 85% are singletons. Specimen: lung tumor tissue. These receptors originate from a man aged 70 or older with non-small cell lung cancer. Each CDR3 is given with its conserved first and last residue.

CDR3 protein,V gene,J gene
CTGSQVSLGVANEKLLF,TRBV4-2,TRBJ1-4
CASGYVQGGGYTF,TRBV6-5,TRBJ1-2
CSVEAGGETQFF,TRBV29-1,-
CASGSASGGIYNEQFF,TRBV12-5,TRBJ2-1
CSALTSSRWETQYF,TRBV20-1,TRBJ2-5
CASGLQGTGDQPQHF,TRBV4-2,TRBJ1-5
CVSSQVLQRNETQYF,TRBV4-1,TRBJ2-5
CAGSLGTGVTDTQYF,TRBV7-8,TRBJ2-3
CSAEEYVQGHTNFGYTF,TRBV29-1,TRBJ1-2
CASSLYKCGHTF,TRBV11-1,TRBJ1-2
CSIEGGVTLVAFF,TRBV29-1,TRBJ1-1
CSAVRVLYEQYF,TRBV20-1,TRBJ2-7
CANSLMRAFSGNTIYF,TRBV7-9,TRBJ1-3
CASSTSGVSTDIQYF,TRBV5-1,TRBJ2-3
CTSGGGLAGGEQFF,TRBV6-5,TRBJ2-1
CASRGGRLVKNIQYF,TRBV6-5,TRBJ2-4
CASSQVGVRTESFF,TRBV4-1,TRBJ1-1
CASSHTDTQYF,TRBV6-1,TRBJ2-3
CASSLVGTRVAGKLFF,TRBV11-2,TRBJ2-2
CASSQGQGWNTEAFF,TRBV4-1,TRBJ1-1
CASSPYGGAEQFF,TRBV14,TRBJ2-1
CASSLTSGGLVETQYF,TRBV12-3/TRBV12-4,TRBJ2-5
CVSTSGTGGYNLPFHF,TRBV12-3/TRBV12-4,TRBJ1-6
CVSRGLAGVVGTQYF,TRBV12-3/TRBV12-4,TRBJ2-5
CASGLANQSQHF,TRBV12-3/TRBV12-4,TRBJ1-5
CASTGTDTQYF,TRBV11-2,TRBJ2-3
CASSYAGIGTNEQFF,TRBV6-5,TRBJ2-1
CASSSQGTDGQYF,TRBV6-1,TRBJ2-3
CASMGSEAFF,TRBV12-3/TRBV12-4,TRBJ1-1
CSAVLAWGTGELFF,TRBV29-1,TRBJ2-2
CSVQGLTARTYF,TRBV29-1,TRBJ2-5
CASSPDPGLAVGEHFF,TRBV4-2,TRBJ2-1
CASIFNVYRATETHYF,TRBV28,TRBJ2-5
CANSLGGGNTGELFF,TRBV11-1,TRBJ2-2
CASSLGPAGTQETQYF,TRBV11-2,TRBJ2-5
CARSPASGKETQYF,TRBV25-1,TRBJ2-5
CVSSLTQGGSTDTQYF,TRBV11-2,TRBJ2-3
CASSLVVMNIEAFF,TRBV12-3/TRBV12-4,TRBJ1-1
CSARYAFRIVTQYF,TRBV20-1,TRBJ2-3
CANSTPSGSFDGQYF,TRBV6-6,TRBJ2-7
CASTKRVGLAAEQFF,TRBV5-6,TRBJ2-1
CASSQAGTQHF,TRBV14,TRBJ2-5
CVSNLDRGFSALHF,TRBV7-9,TRBJ1-6
CASSYSRGYDQYF,TRBV6-6,TRBJ2-7
CASSTQGGIQAFF,TRBV4-1,TRBJ1-1
CASSRRLAARDEQFF,TRBV11-2,TRBJ2-1
CSVVHYLSSGEDDYTF,TRBV29-1,TRBJ1-2
CASSQEQKLYYGYTF,TRBV3-1,TRBJ1-2
CSVPEPEAQAGIAEALF,TRBV29-1,TRBJ1-1
CASSPITISVYEQYF,TRBV11-3,TRBJ2-7
CASSFVQDRGRNRRFF,TRBV5-6,TRBJ2-1
CSATRGLIHEQYF,TRBV20-1,TRBJ2-7
CASSLTGARGITIYF,TRBV7-9,TRBJ1-3
CASNERRNLHTEAFF,TRBV6-1,TRBJ1-1
CASSDISGTGLLTF,TRBV6-4,TRBJ1-2
CASSFLTGGTQELDPLGTQDF,TRBV28,TRBJ2-5
CACSLTSGLNEQFF,TRBV12-3/TRBV12-4,TRBJ2-1